These 29 T cell receptor beta chains were all obtained from the same sample, sequenced in a study of PD-1 blockade in classical Hodgkin lymphoma. The time point: cycle 4 day 1 (C4D1), after less than seven weeks of nivolumab. Exposure to brentuximab vedotin varied, and each patient had relapsed following autologous stem cell transplantation. TCRdb keeps only in-frame clones here, not all; method: immunoSEQ multiplex PCR. The sample shows some 58,000 clones, around nine tenths of them seen only once. Sequencing was performed on peripheral blood mononuclear cells (PBMCs), taken before the fourth cycle of nivolumab. These receptors all come from a human donor with classical Hodgkin lymphoma.

The rearrangement links TRBV13 to TRBJ2-3; TRBD2 matches 9 bases. The V and J ends lost 5 bases and 0 bases, in that order; junction bases with no gene match: 15. The CDR3 length is 19 residues. The germline CDR1 and CDR2 sequences are PRHDT and FYEKMQ (reference sequence). The CDR3 loop reads CASSRKSWSGGTSTDTQYF. DNA of the CDR3: TGTGCCAGCAGCCGAAAGAGCTGGAGCGGGGGGACCAGCACAGATACGCAGTATTTT.

This clone was detected only once. The J gene is TRBJ2-7, the V gene TRBV27; 9 bases align to TRBD2. The ends lost 3 bases at V and 3 bases at J; junction bases unmatched: 6. Germline values: CDR1 MNHEY, CDR2 SMNVEV (reference sequence). CDR3 size: 15 residues. The CDR3 sequence is CASSFGLAGLYEQYF. CDR3 sequence (DNA): TGTGCCAGCAGTTTTGGCCTAGCGGGGCTCTACGAGCAGTACTTC.

V gene TRBV4-1 combines with J gene TRBJ1-1, with no clear D. The V end lost 0 bases, the J end lost 10 bases, and 12 bases lay between the germline ends. CDR1 is MGHRA and CDR2 is YSYEKL in the germline V gene. The CDR3 spans 13 residues. The CDR3 nucleotides are TGCGCCAGCAGCCAAGAAGCGGGGTACGGAGCTTTCTTT. Translating it yields CASSQEAGYGAFF.

The V gene is TRBV6-6, the J gene TRBJ2-7; 9 bases line up with TRBD1. V lost 5 bases and J lost 3; bases outside the gene matches: 8. Germline values: CDR1 MNHNY, CDR2 SVGAGI (reference sequence). The CDR3 runs to 15 residues. The CDR3 sequence: CASSGDRVGLYEQYF. The CDR3 DNA follows: TGTGCCAGCAGTGGGGACAGGGTTGGGCTCTACGAGCAGTACTTC.

This chain uses TRBV27 with TRBJ2-7; D is uncertain. In germline, CDR1 is MNHEY, CDR2 SMNVEV (reference sequence). This CDR3 has 15 amino acids. The ends were cut back, 0 bases at V and 0 bases at J, with 9 bases in the middle. In DNA form, the CDR3 reads TGTGCCAGCAGTTTATCCCGTACGAGCTCCTACGAGCAGTACTTC. Its protein product is CASSLSRTSSYEQYF.

Turning to this clone: Given the absence of the conserved phenylalanine or tryptophan at the CDR3 end, a read error is likely. The chain carries TRBV19 and TRBJ2-3; D is ambiguous. This CDR3 comprises 11 residues. Trimming pared 6 bases from V and 5 bases from J, leaving 6 bases between. Germline assignment: CDR1 LNHDA and CDR2 SQIVND (reference sequence). The CDR3, as DNA: TGTGCCAGTAGGAAGGGAGATACGCAGTATCTT. Translation: CASRKGDTQYL.

V is TRBV28 and J is TRBJ2-4; 8 positions match TRBD2. This CDR3 contains 15 residues. Germline-derived CDR1 and CDR2 are MDHEN and SYDVKM. Trimming took 4 bases from V and 8 from J; bases not matched to a gene: 10. The CDR3 DNA reads as TGTGCCAGCAGTTCACTGAAGCGGGAGTGGGACATTCAGTACTTC. It encodes CASSSLKREWDIQYF.

J is TRBJ2-1 and V is TRBV4-2; 9 bases are a match to TRBD2. V shed 1 base and J 5 bases; nucleotides not matched to a gene: 3. The CDR3 runs 15 residues. The germline V gene encodes CDR1 LGHNA and CDR2 YNFKEQ. CDR3 sequence (DNA): TGTGCCAGCAGCCAAGTTAGCGGGGGAAACAATGAGCAGTTCTTC. Its translation is CASSQVSGGNNEQFF.

The chain employs TRBV28 and TRBJ2-5; the D gene is possibly TRBD2 (6 bases). Germline V gene data show CDR1 as MDHEN and CDR2 as SYDVKM. The V end was cut by 3 bases, the J end by 3 bases, with 14 bases between. The CDR3 has 15 amino acids. CDR3 in DNA: TGTGCCAGCAGTTTCCAGGACTATCGAAAAGAGACCCAGTACTTC. Protein sequence: CASSFQDYRKETQYF.

This chain connects TRBV10-3 to TRBJ2-7; a possible D gene is TRBD1 (5 bases). The CDR3 is made up of 14 amino acids. V was trimmed by 11 bases and J by 0 bases, leaving 17 bases between them. CDR1 and CDR2 from the germline V gene are ENHRY and SYGVKD. CDR3 DNA: TGTGCCTCGACAGTTACAGGTCACTCCTACGAGCAGTACTTC. Translated, it gives CASTVTGHSYEQYF.

CDR3 protein: CASSGRAGNEQFF. CDR3 nucleotide sequence: TGTGCCAGCAGTGGCAGGGCGGGGAATGAGCAGTTCTTC. V gene TRBV2 combines with J gene TRBJ2-1, with D possibly TRBD2 on 6 matching bases. V lost 4 bases to trimming and J lost 7 bases, with 11 bases between them. CDR1 is SNHLY, CDR2 FYNNEI, per germline. The CDR3 is 13 residues long.

V is TRBV5-4 and J is TRBJ2-3; TRBD2 matches at 12 bases. This CDR3 region has 18 residues. Losses at the gene ends were 0 bases for V and 3 bases for J; bases not matched to a gene: 8. Germline loops: CDR1 SGHNT, CDR2 YYREEE (reference sequence). CDR3 region: CASSLGLAGVGRTDTQYF. CDR3 sequence (DNA): TGTGCCAGCAGCTTGGGACTAGCGGGAGTAGGGAGGACAGATACGCAGTATTTT.

J is TRBJ2-7 and V is TRBV18; D not resolved. CDR1 and CDR2 (germline): KGHSH, LQKENI. The CDR3 spans 16 residues. Trimming stripped 1 base from V and 0 bases from J, with 13 bases between. In nucleotides, the CDR3 is TGTGCCAGCTCACCACGGGCGATGAGTAACTCCTACGAGCAGTACTTC. Translated: CASSPRAMSNSYEQYF.

The chain combines TRBV27 with TRBJ2-5; TRBD1 matches at 10 bases. With 4 bases clipped from V and 5 bases from J, the junction kept 1 base outside the gene matches. Per the germline V gene, CDR1 is MNHEY and CDR2 is SMNVEV (reference sequence). The CDR3 length is 13 residues. CDR3 loop: CASSWGQGETQYF. As DNA, the CDR3 is TGTGCCAGCAGTTGGGGACAGGGGGAGACCCAGTACTTC.

J is TRBJ2-4 and V is TRBV20-1; 8 bases map to TRBD2. Germline V gene lookup returns CDR1 DFQATT and CDR2 SNEGSKA (reference sequence). This CDR3 region has 9 residues. Trimming took 3 bases from V and 15 from J; bases not matched to a gene: 1. As DNA, the CDR3 is TGCAGTGCTAGCGGGGGGGCGTACTTC. This sequence encodes CSASGGAYF.

This rearrangement joins TRBV6-5 to TRBJ2-5; TRBD1 matches at 12 bases. V lost 5 bases to trimming and J lost 6 bases; unmatched junction nucleotides: 7. Germline V CDR1 and CDR2: MNHEY, SVGAGI. The CDR3 has 15 residues. The CDR3 region has the DNA TGTGCCAGCAGTGTTGGGACAGGGGGCTGGAAGACCCAGTACTTC. This encodes CASSVGTGGWKTQYF.

In this sample, this clone turned up once. V usage is TRBV5-5 and J usage is TRBJ2-7, with TRBD2 matching over 13 bases. V lost 3 bases, J lost 2 bases, and 2 bases stayed unmatched. This CDR3 spans 15 amino acids. The V gene's germline CDR1 is SGHKS and CDR2 YYEKEE (reference sequence). The DNA for the CDR3 is TGTGCCAGCAGCTGGGGGACTAGCGGGGCCTACGAGCAGTACTTC. Translation gives CASSWGTSGAYEQYF. The full variable domain, its missing parts supplied by reference TRBV5-5 and TRBJ2-7, is DAGVTQSPTHLIKTRGQQVTLRCSPISGHKSVSWYQQVLGQGPQFIFQYYEKEERGRGNFPDRFSARQFPNYSSELNVNALLLGDSALYLCASSWGTSGAYEQYFGPGTRLTVT.

The chain employs TRBV27 and TRBJ1-5; D is perhaps TRBD1 (6 bases). The CDR3 extends over 14 amino acids. Germline loops: CDR1 MNHEY, CDR2 SMNVEV (reference sequence). V was shortened by 8 bases and J by 2 bases, with 13 bases between the two germline ends. CDR3 DNA: TGTGCCAGCGGATTAAACAGGGGCAATCAGCCCCAGCATTTT. Encoded protein: CASGLNRGNQPQHF.

This clone was counted once. The chain joins TRBV10-3 to TRBJ2-1, with TRBD2 matching over 9 bases. CDR1 is ENHRY, CDR2 SYGVKD, per germline. This CDR3 contains 13 residues. With 9 bases clipped from V and 6 bases from J, the junction kept 6 bases outside the gene matches. The CDR3 nucleotides read TGTGCCATACAGGAGCGGGGGGTCAATGAGCAGTTCTTC. This sequence encodes CAIQERGVNEQFF.

The rearrangement uses TRBV5-1 and TRBJ1-1; D might be TRBD1 (5 bases). With 0 bases removed from V and 7 bases from J, the gap between germline ends came to 7 bases. The CDR3 contains 12 residues. Germline V gives CDR1 SGHRS, CDR2 YFSETQ. The CDR3 region is CASSLAGDEAFF. The CDR3 bases are TGCGCCAGCAGCTTGGCGGGGGATGAAGCTTTCTTT.

The chain is built from TRBV27 and TRBJ2-3, with D unclear. CDR3 length equals 17 residues. Trimming pared 3 bases from V and 1 base from J, leaving 17 bases between. Germline CDR1 and CDR2: MNHEY and SMNVEV (reference sequence). CDR3 DNA sequence: TGTGCCAGCAGTTTTCGGCGATCCCCTCTGGGCACAGATACGCAGTATTTT. Protein product: CASSFRRSPLGTDTQYF.

This clone was counted only a few times. This rearrangement joins TRBV28 to TRBJ2-2, with unresolved D. Trimming pared 1 base from V and 6 bases from J, leaving 6 bases between. Germline loops: CDR1 MDHEN, CDR2 SYDVKM. This CDR3 spans 13 amino acids. CDR3 sequence reads: CASSLFWPGELFF. The CDR3 DNA reads TGTGCCAGCAGTTTATTCTGGCCCGGGGAGCTGTTTTTT.

The J gene is TRBJ2-7, the V gene TRBV4-1; possible D gene TRBD2, 5 bases. This CDR3 contains 17 residues. The germline V and J ends were trimmed by 1 base and 2 bases, with 18 bases remaining between them. Germline-derived CDR1 and CDR2 are MGHRA and YSYEKL. The CDR3 region is CASSQVVGMEATYEQYF. CDR3 bases: TGCGCCAGCAGCCAAGTAGTAGGGATGGAGGCCACCTACGAGCAGTACTTC.

The V gene is TRBV18, the J gene TRBJ1-4, with D hard to call. The germline CDR1 and CDR2 sequences are KGHSH and LQKENI. This CDR3 has 16 amino acids. Trimming shortened V by 2 bases and J by 2 bases, and 12 bases separated the two germline ends. The CDR3 DNA reads as TGTGCCAGCTCACCAACTCTCAAGGGTACTAATGAAAAACTGTTTTTT. It is translated as CASSPTLKGTNEKLFF.

The chain carries TRBV7-6 and TRBJ2-7; D ambiguous. Germline CDR1 SGHVS, CDR2 FNYEAQ. The CDR3 is made up of 14 amino acids. V gave up 5 bases and J gave up 0 bases, with 11 bases separating them. CDR3 coding DNA: TGTGCCAGCAGCGCCATGGCGGACTCCTACGAGCAGTACTTC. It specifies CASSAMADSYEQYF.

The chain carries TRBV25-1 and TRBJ2-7, with 9 positions matching TRBD2. Per the germline V gene, CDR1 is MGHDK and CDR2 is SYGVNS. The CDR3 runs 13 residues. The trim removed 10 bases at V and 4 bases at J, leaving 8 bases unmatched. Here the CDR3 reads CATAGGWGYEQYF. For the CDR3, the DNA is TGTGCCACTGCGGGAGGGTGGGGGTACGAGCAGTACTTC.

The chain carries TRBV7-8 and TRBJ1-5; tentatively, D is TRBD1 (6 bases). Germline V gene data show CDR1 as SGHVS and CDR2 as FQNEAQ. The CDR3 has 16 amino acids. Between the trimmed V and J ends, which lost 5 bases and 0 bases, there was a span of 14 bases. The CDR3 DNA follows: TGTGCCAGCAGCCACACAGGGTCAAATAGCAATCAGCCCCAGCATTTT. Translated: CASSHTGSNSNQPQHF.

In its sample, this clone was seen once. This chain joins TRBV5-8 and TRBJ1-5, with a possible D match to TRBD1 (5 bases). In germline, CDR1 is SGHTS, CDR2 YDEGEE. The CDR3 contains 14 residues. The V gene lost 4 bases and the J gene lost 1 base, with 9 bases spanning the gap. CDR3 loop: CASSTWDSNQPQHF. The CDR3 nucleotides are TGTGCCAGCAGCACCTGGGACAGCAATCAGCCCCAGCATTTT.

The chain uses TRBV2 and TRBJ2-2; 7 bases match TRBD1. CDR3 length equals 16 residues. V lost 7 bases and J lost 6; bases outside the gene matches: 14. Germline lookup yields CDR1 SNHLY and CDR2 FYNNEI. The CDR3 bases are TGTGCCAGCACGCCACTGGAGGACCAGGGGGCCGGGGAGCTGTTTTTT. This gives the protein CASTPLEDQGAGELFF.